This section outlines one T cell receptor (beta chain) sequence together with its context. The data stem from a study of T-cell reconstitution after alpha-beta-depleted transplantation in children. Per the germline V gene, CDR1 is DFQATT and CDR2 is SNEGSKA (reference sequence). This CDR3 has 16 residues. J lost 11 bases, V lost 0 bases, and 8 bases had no gene match. The library targeted TCRbeta and was prepared with unique molecular identifiers. One entry per CDR3 protein results from TCRdb running MiXCR on the PCR reads. The table shows approximately 350,000 distinct CDR3 sequences, with more than 10% occurring only once.

The chain has TRBV20-1 and TRBJ2-2, with 14 positions matching TRBD2. The material sequenced was PBMCs, taken from the stem cell graft. The receptor comes from a human donor who donated a stem cell graft to a child with Fanconi anemia. The CDR3: CSARDPTSGGVGELFF. Written as DNA, the CDR3 is TGCAGTGCTAGAGATCCGACTAGCGGGGGGGTGGGAGAGCTGTTTTTT.